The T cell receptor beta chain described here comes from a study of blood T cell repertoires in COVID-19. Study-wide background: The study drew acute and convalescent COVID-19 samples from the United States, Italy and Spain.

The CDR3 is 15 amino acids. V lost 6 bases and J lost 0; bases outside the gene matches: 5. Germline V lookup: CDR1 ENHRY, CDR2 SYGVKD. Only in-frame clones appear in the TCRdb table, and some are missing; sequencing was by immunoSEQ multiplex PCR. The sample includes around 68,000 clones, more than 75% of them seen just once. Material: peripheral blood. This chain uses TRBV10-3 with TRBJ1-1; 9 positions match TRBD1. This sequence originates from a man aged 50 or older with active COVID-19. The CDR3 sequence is CAIRQGAQMNTEAFF. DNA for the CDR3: TGTGCCATCAGACAGGGGGCGCAGATGAACACTGAAGCTTTCTTT.